These 10 T cell receptor beta chains share one sample of origin, sequenced in a study of technical replicates of blood from a few donors listed by TCRdb under 2017. The library was generated by the immunoSEQ multiplex PCR assay. Held by TCRdb, this immuneACCESS table contains in-frame sequences only and omits some clones. Under half of the omission traces to an unresolved V gene where checked; the cause of the rest is unknown. Recorded for this sample are tens of thousands of clones; 93% of them occurred a single time. The leading ten clones occupy roughly 0.26% of the sample. Material: T cells isolated from PBMCs. The receptors shown here come from a human donor in good health.

Here the CDR3 reads CASSQEEIAGGRTYNEQFF. CDR3 bases: TGCGCCAGCAGCCAAGAGGAAATAGCGGGAGGCCGAACCTACAATGAGCAGTTCTTC. The chain is built from TRBV4-1 and TRBJ2-1; 10 nucleotides line up with TRBD2. The CDR3 has 19 amino acids. Germline CDR1 reads MGHRA; CDR2 reads YSYEKL. V lost 0 bases to trimming and J lost 2 bases; unmatched junction nucleotides: 10.

This rearrangement joins TRBV5-1 to TRBJ2-3, with TRBD2 identical over 16 bases. The CDR3 is made up of 20 amino acids. V was pared by 0 bases and J by 1 base, with 8 bases of the junction left unmatched. Per the germline V gene, CDR1 is SGHRS and CDR2 is YFSETQ. The CDR3 spells CASSLGPGLAGGLGTDTQYF. Here the CDR3 DNA reads TGCGCCAGCAGCTTGGGCCCGGGACTAGCGGGGGGGCTCGGCACAGATACGCAGTATTTT.

The genes are TRBV6-1 and TRBJ2-7, with a tentative D call TRBD2 (6 bases). Looked up from germline, CDR1 is MNHNS and CDR2 is SASEGT. The CDR3 extends over 15 amino acids. The germline V and J ends were trimmed by 1 base and 2 bases, with 12 bases remaining between them. The CDR3 region has the DNA TGTGCCAGCAGTGAAGTATTATGGAGGGCCTACGAGCAGTACTTC. It is translated as CASSEVLWRAYEQYF.

This chain uses TRBV5-1 with TRBJ1-1; TRBD1 matches 9 bases. The V gene's germline CDR1 is SGHRS and CDR2 YFSETQ. V shed 4 bases, J shed 5 bases, and the junction held 9 bases outside the gene matches. This CDR3 has 15 amino acids. The CDR3 spells CASSNTGTGLTEAFF. The CDR3 DNA reads TGCGCCAGCAGCAATACAGGGACAGGGTTGACTGAAGCTTTCTTT.

The chain has TRBV18 and TRBJ2-1; perhaps TRBD1 as D (5 bases). Germline lookup yields CDR1 KGHSH and CDR2 LQKENI. The CDR3 totals 12 residues. V dropped 6 bases and J dropped 8 bases, with 11 bases sitting between them. The CDR3 region has the DNA TGTGCCAGCTCTCCTGACAGCTATGAGCAGTTCTTC. This codes for CASSPDSYEQFF.

The CDR3 reads CASSKDLKDGSYEQYF. CDR3 bases: TGTGCCAGCAGCAAGGACTTAAAGGACGGCTCCTACGAGCAGTACTTC. The chain combines TRBV21-1 with TRBJ2-7; TRBD2, the table's D call, lacks a check against the DNA. TRBV21-1 is assigned pseudogene status. The CDR3 contains 16 residues.

The chain recombines TRBV29-1 with TRBJ2-7, with D possibly matching TRBD1 (6 bases). The germline CDR1 and CDR2 sequences are SQVTM and ANQGSEA. The CDR3 spans 12 residues. Trimming left V 6 bases short and J 4 bases short, with 13 bases between. The chain's CDR3 is CSVKGGSYEQYF. CDR3 in DNA: TGCAGCGTAAAAGGGGGATCATACGAGCAGTACTTC.

The gene calls are TRBV6-5 and TRBJ2-3; TRBD2 is a possible D gene (6 bases). The germline V and J ends were trimmed by 6 bases and 4 bases, with 11 bases remaining between them. The CDR3 covers 13 residues. The germline CDR1 and CDR2 sequences are MNHEY and SVGAGI. This CDR3 reads CASSWAGSDTQYF. The DNA of the CDR3 is TGTGCCAGCAGCTGGGCGGGGTCAGATACGCAGTATTTT.

This clone was detected only once. The CDR3 protein is CASKAPLNTEAFF. The DNA of the CDR3 is TGCGCCAGCAAAGCCCCCCTCAACACTGAAGCTTTCTTT. J is TRBJ1-1 and V is TRBV10-2, with no clear D. The CDR3 is made up of 13 amino acids. With 7 bases removed from V and 2 bases from J, the gap between germline ends came to 11 bases. Germline CDR1 reads WSHSY; CDR2 reads SAAADI.

The chain uses TRBV5-1 and TRBJ1-2, with D unclear. Germline CDR1 and CDR2: SGHRS and YFSETQ. V was pared by 4 bases and J by 4 bases, with 17 bases between. CDR3 length: 15 residues. The CDR3 bases are TGCGCCAGCAGCGACGGACGGGAAACCATCTATGGCTACACCTTC. Residues: CASSDGRETIYGYTF.